Reported below is one T cell receptor (beta chain). This specimen comes from a study of cytomegalovirus exposure and HLA in healthy donors. The CDR3 has 17 residues. The PCR had 60 Vbeta and 13 Jbeta primers. Using immunoSEQ multiplex PCR, the repertoire was profiled, and TCRdb retains in-frame clones only, with some absent. The sample has 100,000 to 150,000 clones. This clonotype was sampled from a middle-aged woman in good health and CMV-seronegative. The sample comprised PBMCs. V and J are TRBV21-1 and TRBJ1-2; TRBD1 reflects the table's D call only, with no check against the DNA. TRBV21-1 is designated a pseudogene. The CDR3 region is CASSKRGRTRSGYGYTF. The DNA of the CDR3 is TGTGCCAGCAGCAAAAGGGGAAGGACCAGGTCGGGCTATGGCTACACCTTC.